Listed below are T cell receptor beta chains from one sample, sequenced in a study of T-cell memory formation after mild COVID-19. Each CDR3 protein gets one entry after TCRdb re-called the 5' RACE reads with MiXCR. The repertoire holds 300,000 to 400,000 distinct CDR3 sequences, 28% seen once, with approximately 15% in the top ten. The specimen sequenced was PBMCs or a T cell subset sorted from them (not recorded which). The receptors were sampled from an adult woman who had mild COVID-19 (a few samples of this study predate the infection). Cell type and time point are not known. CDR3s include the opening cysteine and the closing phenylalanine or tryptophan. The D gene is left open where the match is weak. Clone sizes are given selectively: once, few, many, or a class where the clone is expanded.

CDR3: CASSQGRSYEQYF; size: .; D: .; V: TRBV3-1
CDR3: CASSQEWGADTQYF; size: few; D: .; V: TRBV14
CDR3: CSARGNLVRGIYGYTF; size: .; D: .; V: TRBV20-1
CDR3: CASSLAGQGANEQFF; size: few; D: TRBD1; V: TRBV7-9
CDR3: CATSRDLSGSTDTQYF; size: .; D: TRBD2; V: TRBV15
CDR3: CSASYRGRTYEQYF; size: .; D: TRBD1; V: TRBV20-1
CDR3: CASSQRQGDRTGELFF; size: many; D: TRBD1; V: TRBV7-6
CDR3: CATSDLGSNYGYTF; size: .; D: .; V: TRBV24-1
CDR3: CASSLIRTGGAEGYTF; size: few; D: .; V: TRBV7-2
CDR3: CATSRGGRGSDTEAFF; size: .; D: .; V: TRBV15
CDR3: CASSFSTGDNQPQHF; size: .; D: .; V: TRBV27
CDR3: CASSIGRGTVMFF; size: .; D: TRBD1; V: TRBV19
CDR3: CASSENGVSTDTQYF; size: .; D: .; V: TRBV2
CDR3: CSFRGPQETQYF; size: few; D: .; V: TRBV29-1
CDR3: CASSLAGHGTANEQFF; size: few; D: .; V: TRBV7-6
CDR3: CAAQTGGGEQYF; size: few; D: TRBD1; V: TRBV24-1
CDR3: CATVAGWYEQFF; size: many; D: .; V: TRBV7-2
CDR3: CASSDPSQRTGLGYTF; size: .; D: TRBD1; V: TRBV7-9
CDR3: CASSLAQGRGLNTEAFF; size: few; D: .; V: TRBV12-3/TRBV12-4
CDR3: CASSRTGAGLYNEQFF; size: few; D: TRBD2; V: TRBV12-3/TRBV12-4
CDR3: CASSLAGGQGEGGNTIYF; size: .; D: TRBD1; V: TRBV7-6
CDR3: CASSLRDRTYEQYF; size: few; D: TRBD1; V: TRBV12-3/TRBV12-4
CDR3: CASSLQAGGGNGELFF; size: .; D: TRBD2; V: TRBV7-2
CDR3: CASSVPGSETQYF; size: few; D: .; V: TRBV9
CDR3: CAWSPTHYTQYF; size: .; D: .; V: TRBV30
CDR3: CASSQAGGGGQETQYF; size: few; D: TRBD2; V: TRBV4-2
CDR3: CSVESGGGYNEQFF; size: .; D: .; V: TRBV29-1
CDR3: CASSVAAAGWSQEKLFF; size: .; D: .; V: TRBV9
CDR3: CAGGESGGFNEQFF; size: .; D: TRBD2; V: TRBV7-9
CDR3: CATSDTRGADTQYF; size: .; D: .; V: TRBV24-1
CDR3: CASSFPSSGRSTDTQYF; size: .; D: .; V: TRBV7-3
CDR3: CASSPHGGENTEAFF; size: .; D: .; V: TRBV9
CDR3: CASSSRDSHLSYNEQFF; size: few; D: TRBD1; V: TRBV11-2
CDR3: CASSLGGTSGASTDTQYF; size: .; D: TRBD2; V: TRBV11-2
CDR3: CATGGPFRDEKLFF; size: few; D: .; V: TRBV19
CDR3: CASSFSLRELKNIQYF; size: few; D: .; V: TRBV7-9
CDR3: CSASTSGRARLETQYF; size: few; D: TRBD2; V: TRBV20-1
CDR3: CASSPRPVPDTQYF; size: .; D: .; V: TRBV18
CDR3: CASSLSGKTQYF; size: few; D: .; V: TRBV12-3/TRBV12-4
CDR3: CASSPLAGTNDYGYTF; size: .; D: .; V: TRBV4-2
CDR3: CASSLGGGPLDEQFF; size: .; D: .; V: TRBV7-9
CDR3: CASTLRGGLGDLEQYF; size: .; D: .; V: TRBV6-6
CDR3: CSASPGLESYNEQFF; size: few; D: TRBD2; V: TRBV20-1
CDR3: CASSYSNSPLHF; size: .; D: .; V: TRBV6-5
CDR3: CASSQTGTTPYEQYF; size: many; D: TRBD1; V: TRBV18
CDR3: CASSIRDLSPYEQYF; size: .; D: .; V: TRBV5-6
CDR3: CASSPGTSGGSTDTQYF; size: few; D: TRBD2; V: TRBV12-3/TRBV12-4
CDR3: CASSPAGGIHEQYF; size: .; D: TRBD2; V: TRBV6-2/TRBV6-3
CDR3: CSGRTPNTDTQYF; size: .; D: .; V: TRBV20-1
CDR3: CASSFGGGPSNQPQHF; size: few; D: TRBD1; V: TRBV7-8
CDR3: CASSQDRAIGELFF; size: .; D: .; V: TRBV14
CDR3: CASSYFTGDTDTQYF; size: few; D: TRBD1; V: TRBV6-5
CDR3: CASSLDSAARGQPQHF; size: .; D: .; V: TRBV7-8
CDR3: CASSFLGQPDQPQHF; size: .; D: TRBD1; V: TRBV9
CDR3: CASRRLTTSTDTQYF; size: once; D: .; V: TRBV2
CDR3: CATSVTPSSGGTTDTQYF; size: few; D: TRBD2; V: TRBV24-1
CDR3: CATSDSGRPYEQYF; size: few; D: .; V: TRBV24-1